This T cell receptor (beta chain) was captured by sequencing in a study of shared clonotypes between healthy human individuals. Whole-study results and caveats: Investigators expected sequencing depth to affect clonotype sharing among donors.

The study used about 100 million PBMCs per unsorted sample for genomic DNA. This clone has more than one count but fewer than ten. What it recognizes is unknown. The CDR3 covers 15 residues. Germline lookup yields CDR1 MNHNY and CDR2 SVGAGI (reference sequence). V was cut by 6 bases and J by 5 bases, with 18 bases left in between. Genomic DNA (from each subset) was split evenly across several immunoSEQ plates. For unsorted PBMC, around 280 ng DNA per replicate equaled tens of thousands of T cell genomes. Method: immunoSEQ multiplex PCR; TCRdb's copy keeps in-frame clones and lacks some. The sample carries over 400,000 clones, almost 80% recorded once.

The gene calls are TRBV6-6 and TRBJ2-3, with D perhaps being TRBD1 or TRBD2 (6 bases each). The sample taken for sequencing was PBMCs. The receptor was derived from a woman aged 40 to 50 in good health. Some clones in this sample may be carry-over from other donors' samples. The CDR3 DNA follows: TGTGCCAGCAGGGCGACCGGGGGCGCGGTAGATACGCAGTATTTT. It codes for CASRATGGAVDTQYF.